This T cell receptor (beta chain) originates from a study of cytomegalovirus exposure and HLA in healthy donors. Broader study findings: Confirmation was obtained in vitro that a few CMV-associated chains are specific for CMV antigens.

This clone was counted only a few times. Its antigen is currently unknown. V lost 4 bases and J lost 8; bases outside the gene matches: 5. This CDR3 spans 13 amino acids. Per germline, CDR1 SGHTS and CDR2 YDEGEE. Vbeta (60) and Jbeta (13) primers were used in the PCR. Assay: immunoSEQ multiplex PCR; the TCRdb copy retains only in-frame clones and omits some. The profile shows 80,000 to 95,000 clones, more than 55% of them singletons. This sequence was found in a human donor in good health. Sequenced sample: PBMCs. This rearrangement joins TRBV5-8 to TRBJ1-4, with TRBD1 matching 7 bases. DNA of the CDR3: TGTGCCAGCAGCGCCGGGACAGTAGAAAAACTGTTTTTT. Translated, it gives CASSAGTVEKLFF.